The source of this T cell receptor beta chain is a study of T cell changes during pregnancy in multiple sclerosis. Germline lookup yields CDR1 LNHDA and CDR2 SQIVND (reference sequence). The CDR3 sequence is 14 residues long. After removal of 4 bases from V and 5 bases from J, the junction contained 4 bases not matched to a gene. Sequenced by immunoSEQ multiplex PCR; TCRdb stores in-frame clones only, minus some. The profile shows 45,000 or so clones, more than 75% of them singletons. The TCR comes from a female donor in good health, enrolled as a control in a pregnancy study. Specimen: CD8+ T cells from peripheral blood mononuclear cells, collected after pregnancy. The chain has TRBV19 and TRBJ2-1; 8 bases fit TRBD1. The CDR3 bases are TGTGCCAGTAGTAAGGACAGGGATGACAATGAGCAGTTCTTC. It translates to CASSKDRDDNEQFF.